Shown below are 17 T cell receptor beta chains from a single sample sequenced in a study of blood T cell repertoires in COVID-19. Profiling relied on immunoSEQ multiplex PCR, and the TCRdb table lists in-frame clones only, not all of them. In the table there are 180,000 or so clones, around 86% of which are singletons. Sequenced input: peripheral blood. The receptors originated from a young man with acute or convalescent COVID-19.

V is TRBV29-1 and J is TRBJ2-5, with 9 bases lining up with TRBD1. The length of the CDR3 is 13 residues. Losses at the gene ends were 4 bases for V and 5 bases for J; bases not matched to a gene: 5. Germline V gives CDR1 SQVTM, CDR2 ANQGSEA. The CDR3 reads CSVVGGQGETQYF. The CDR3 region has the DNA TGCAGCGTTGTCGGCGGACAGGGGGAGACCCAGTACTTC.

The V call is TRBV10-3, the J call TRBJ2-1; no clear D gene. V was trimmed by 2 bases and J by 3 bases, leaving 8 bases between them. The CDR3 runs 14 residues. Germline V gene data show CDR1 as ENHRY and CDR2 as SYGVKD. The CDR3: CAISEAQDYNEQFF. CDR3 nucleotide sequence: TGTGCCATCAGTGAGGCGCAGGACTACAATGAGCAGTTCTTC.

The DNA for the CDR3 is TGTGCCAGCAGCTTGGTACCTTCGGGGCCCCAGCATTTT. Translation gives CASSLVPSGPQHF. The chain employs TRBV5-8 and TRBJ1-5, with D hard to call. The CDR3 spans 13 residues. Germline values: CDR1 SGHTS, CDR2 YDEGEE. V lost 0 bases, J lost 9 bases, and 10 bases lay in between.

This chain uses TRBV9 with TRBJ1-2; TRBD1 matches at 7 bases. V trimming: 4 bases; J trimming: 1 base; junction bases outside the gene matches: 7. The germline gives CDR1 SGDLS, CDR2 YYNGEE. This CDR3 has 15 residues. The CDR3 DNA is TGTGCCAGCAGCCCTCGACAGGGACGTAACTATGGCTACACCTTC. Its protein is CASSPRQGRNYGYTF.

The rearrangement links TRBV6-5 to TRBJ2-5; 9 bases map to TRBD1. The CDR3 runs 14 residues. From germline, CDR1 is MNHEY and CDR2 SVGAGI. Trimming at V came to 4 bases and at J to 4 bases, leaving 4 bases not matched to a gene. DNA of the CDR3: TGTGCCAGCAGTTCGGGACAGGGACGAGAGACCCAGTACTTC. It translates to CASSSGQGRETQYF.

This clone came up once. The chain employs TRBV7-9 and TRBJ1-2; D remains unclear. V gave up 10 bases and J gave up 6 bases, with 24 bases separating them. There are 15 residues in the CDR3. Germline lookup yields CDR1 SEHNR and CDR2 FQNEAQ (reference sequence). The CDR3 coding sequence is TGTGCCACCCCTGAGGCCGTGTCCCCGTCTAATGGCTACACCTTC. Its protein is CATPEAVSPSNGYTF.

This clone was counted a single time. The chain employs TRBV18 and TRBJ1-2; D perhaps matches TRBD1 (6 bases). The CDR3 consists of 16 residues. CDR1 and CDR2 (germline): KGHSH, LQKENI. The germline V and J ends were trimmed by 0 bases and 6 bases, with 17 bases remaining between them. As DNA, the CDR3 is TGTGCCAGCTCACCACCGCTCAGCGGCAGGGGCCATGGCTACACCTTC. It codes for CASSPPLSGRGHGYTF.

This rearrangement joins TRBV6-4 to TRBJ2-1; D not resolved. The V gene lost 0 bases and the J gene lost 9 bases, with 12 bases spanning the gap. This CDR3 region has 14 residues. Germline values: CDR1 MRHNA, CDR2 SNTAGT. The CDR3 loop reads CASSDSIQVTEQFF. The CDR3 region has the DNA TGTGCCAGCAGTGACTCAATCCAGGTCACTGAGCAGTTCTTC.

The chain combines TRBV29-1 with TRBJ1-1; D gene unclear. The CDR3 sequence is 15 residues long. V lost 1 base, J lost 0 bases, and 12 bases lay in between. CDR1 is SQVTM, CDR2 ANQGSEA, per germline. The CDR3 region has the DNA TGCAGCGTTGAAGTGGAGAAGATAATGAACACTGAAGCTTTCTTT. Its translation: CSVEVEKIMNTEAFF.

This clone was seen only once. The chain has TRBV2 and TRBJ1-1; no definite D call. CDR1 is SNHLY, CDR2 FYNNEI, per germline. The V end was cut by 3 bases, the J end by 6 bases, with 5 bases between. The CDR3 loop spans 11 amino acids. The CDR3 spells CASSDLAEAFF. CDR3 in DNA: TGTGCCAGCAGTGACTTAGCTGAAGCTTTCTTT.

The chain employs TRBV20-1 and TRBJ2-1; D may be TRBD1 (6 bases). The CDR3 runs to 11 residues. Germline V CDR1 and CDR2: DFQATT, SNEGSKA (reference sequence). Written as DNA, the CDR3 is TGCACCAACGTTCGAGGGGGTGAGCAGTTCTTC. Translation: CTNVRGGEQFF.

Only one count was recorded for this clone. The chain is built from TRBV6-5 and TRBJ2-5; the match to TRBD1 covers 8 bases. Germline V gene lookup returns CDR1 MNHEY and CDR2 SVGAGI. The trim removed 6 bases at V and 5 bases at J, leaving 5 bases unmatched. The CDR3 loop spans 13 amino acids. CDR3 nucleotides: TGTGCCAGCAGCTTACAGGGGGTCGAGACCCAGTACTTC. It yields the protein CASSLQGVETQYF.

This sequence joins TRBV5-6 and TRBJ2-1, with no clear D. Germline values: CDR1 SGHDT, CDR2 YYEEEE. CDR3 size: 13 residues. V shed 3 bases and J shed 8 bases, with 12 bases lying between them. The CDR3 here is CASSWPGGDEQFF. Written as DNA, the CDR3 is TGTGCCAGCAGCTGGCCCGGCGGCGATGAGCAGTTCTTC.

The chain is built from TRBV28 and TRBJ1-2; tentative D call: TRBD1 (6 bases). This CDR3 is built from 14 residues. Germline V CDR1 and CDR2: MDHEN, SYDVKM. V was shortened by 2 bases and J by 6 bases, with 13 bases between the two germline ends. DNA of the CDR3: TGTGCCAGCAGTTTAGTTCGGCAGGGGCATGGCTACACCTTC. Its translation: CASSLVRQGHGYTF.

CDR3 bases: TGTGCCACCAGCAGGCCCAGGACAGTACTAAATGAAAAACTGTTTTTT. Protein product: CATSRPRTVLNEKLFF. V usage is TRBV15 and J usage is TRBJ1-4; maybe TRBD1 (6 bases). The germline V gene has CDR1 LNHNV and CDR2 YYDKDF (reference sequence). Trimming cost V 3 bases and J 5 bases, with 16 bases left between them. The length of the CDR3 is 16 residues.

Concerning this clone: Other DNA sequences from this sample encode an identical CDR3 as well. CDR3 in DNA: TGTGCCAGTAGTATGGGACAGGGTTACTATGGCTACACCTTC. Protein: CASSMGQGYYGYTF. This rearrangement joins TRBV19 to TRBJ1-2, with TRBD1 identical over 9 bases. Germline loops: CDR1 LNHDA, CDR2 SQIVND (reference sequence). The CDR3 is made up of 14 amino acids. V shed 3 bases, J shed 3 bases, and the junction held 2 bases outside the gene matches. Together with reference TRBV19 and TRBJ1-2, the CDR3 gives the full variable domain: DGGITQSPKYLFRKEGQNVTLSCEQNLNHDAMYWYRQDPGQGLRLIYYSQIVNDFQKGDIAEGYSVSREKKESFPLTVTSAQKNPTAFYLCASSMGQGYYGYTFGSGTRLTVV.

CDR3 residues: CSALMTGAYEKLFF. The CDR3 coding sequence is TGCAGCGCACTAATGACAGGGGCGTATGAAAAACTGTTTTTT. This chain connects TRBV29-1 to TRBJ1-4, with 8 positions matching TRBD1. V was clipped by 7 bases and J by 6 bases; unmatched bases: 10. The CDR3 loop spans 14 amino acids. The V gene's germline CDR1 is SQVTM and CDR2 ANQGSEA.